A single sample gave rise to the 8 T cell receptor beta chains below, sequenced in a study of T cell responses to AZD1222 COVID-19 vaccine. TCRdb's copy holds only in-frame clones and misses some; the assay was immunoSEQ multiplex PCR. Of over 120,000 clones detected, over 90% appear once; the ten largest clones hold about 5.1%. This material consisted of peripheral blood, taken on day 0 of AZD1222 vaccination. Receptor source: an adult in good health.

The rearrangement joins TRBV5-6 to TRBJ2-3; TRBD2 agrees at 9 bases. J was trimmed by 2 bases and V by 1 base; bases with no gene match: 5. There are 16 residues in the CDR3. Germline-derived CDR1 and CDR2 are SGHDT and YYEEEE. The CDR3 sequence: CASSLTSGLITDTQYF. The CDR3 DNA follows: TGTGCCAGCAGCTTGACTAGCGGGTTAATCACAGATACGCAGTATTTT.

The chain links TRBV5-1 to TRBJ1-3; D possibly corresponds to TRBD1 (6 bases). Germline-derived CDR1 and CDR2 are SGHRS and YFSETQ. CDR3 size: 15 residues. V lost 4 bases and J 0 bases, leaving 11 bases between the germline ends. Here the CDR3 DNA reads TGCGCCAGCAGCCGTACAGGGAACTCTGGAAACACCATATATTTT. This codes for CASSRTGNSGNTIYF. The full variable domain, in which reference TRBV5-1 and TRBJ1-3 provide the parts outside the CDR3, is KAGVTQTPRYLIKTRGQQVTLSCSPISGHRSVSWYQQTPGQGLQFLFEYFSETQRNKGNFPGRFSGRQFSNSRSEMNVSTLELGDSALYLCASSRTGNSGNTIYFGEGSWLTVV.

The chain joins TRBV5-6 to TRBJ1-2, with D possibly matching TRBD1 (6 bases). The ends were cut back, 0 bases at V and 5 bases at J, with 11 bases in the middle. The CDR3 is made up of 14 amino acids. The germline gives CDR1 SGHDT, CDR2 YYEEEE. The CDR3 DNA follows: TGTGCCAGCAGCTTGGCCGACAGGATATATGGCTACACCTTC. This sequence encodes CASSLADRIYGYTF.

This chain connects TRBV7-8 to TRBJ1-4; 7 nucleotides align to TRBD1. The ends lost 5 bases at V and 6 bases at J; junction bases unmatched: 6. This CDR3 has 14 amino acids. Germline CDR1 reads SGHVS; CDR2 reads FQNEAQ. The CDR3 nucleotides are TGTGCCAGCAGCGCAACAGGGGATGATGAAAAACTGTTTTTT. Protein: CASSATGDDEKLFF.

This clone was detected once. The chain employs TRBV28 and TRBJ1-1, with 8 positions matching TRBD1. CDR1 MDHEN and CDR2 SYDVKM come from the germline V gene. The CDR3 loop spans 15 amino acids. J lost 4 bases, V lost 3 bases, and 7 bases had no gene match. The CDR3 nucleotides are TGTGCCAGCAGTTTTCTTGGACAGGGTCTCACTGAAGCTTTCTTT. The encoded protein is CASSFLGQGLTEAFF. Drawing the rest from reference TRBV28 and TRBJ1-1, the complete variable domain is DVKVTQSSRYLVKRTGEKVFLECVQDMDHENMFWYRQDPGLGLRLIYFSYDVKMKEKGDIPEGYSVSREKKERFSLILESASTNQTSMYLCASSFLGQGLTEAFFGQGTRLTVV.

J is TRBJ2-3 and V is TRBV19, with D unclear. The CDR3 runs 14 residues. The V end was cut by 6 bases, the J end by 0 bases, with 10 bases between. Per the germline V gene, CDR1 is LNHDA and CDR2 is SQIVND (reference sequence). CDR3 sequence (DNA): TGTGCCAGTAGACTGCGACATAGCACAGATACGCAGTATTTT. This translates into CASRLRHSTDTQYF.

The rearrangement uses TRBV9 and TRBJ2-1; weak D call: TRBD1 (6 bases). The CDR3 contains 14 residues. Germline values: CDR1 SGDLS, CDR2 YYNGEE. The V end was cut by 3 bases, the J end by 5 bases, with 12 bases between. Here the CDR3 DNA reads TGTGCCAGCAGCGGGGGAAGGACAGACAATGAGCAGTTCTTC. It translates to CASSGGRTDNEQFF.

The chain is built from TRBV7-6 and TRBJ1-5; tentative D call: TRBD1 (5 bases). Germline CDR1 reads SGHVS; CDR2 reads FNYEAQ. The CDR3 consists of 14 residues. Trimming removed 5 bases at V and 7 bases at J, with 15 bases between. CDR3 sequence (DNA): TGTGCCAGCAGCCTAGGGCCTGGGGGACAGCCCCAGCATTTT. Protein sequence: CASSLGPGGQPQHF.